This TCR beta chain was obtained from a study of T cell changes during pregnancy in multiple sclerosis. The CDR3 sequence is 15 residues long. The V and J ends lost 0 bases and 4 bases respectively, with 12 bases between them. Germline lookup yields CDR1 SGHDN and CDR2 FVKESK. Measured with immunoSEQ multiplex PCR; TCRdb has only the in-frame clones, and not every one. The sample consists of 35,000 or so clones, more than 75% of them appearing once. The material was peripheral blood, obtained in the second trimester of pregnancy. The origin of this receptor is a female donor in good health, enrolled as a control in a pregnancy study. V usage is TRBV14 and J usage is TRBJ2-5; D perhaps matches TRBD2 (6 bases). DNA for the CDR3: TGTGCCAGCAGCCAAGATCAGCGGGTAATAGAGACCCAGTACTTC. Translating gives CASSQDQRVIETQYF.